What follows are 26 T cell receptor beta chains derived from one specimen sequenced in a study of OX40 agonist ivuxolimab in advanced cancers. Assay: immunoSEQ multiplex PCR; the TCRdb copy retains only in-frame clones and omits some. The sample lists 90,000 to 120,000 clones, more than 85% seen once, with approximately 1.1% in the top ten. The specimen comprised CD4+ or CD8+ T cells sorted from blood, sampled in a trial of the OX40 agonist ivuxolimab. These receptors originate from an adult with an advanced solid tumor such as melanoma, head and neck, liver or kidney cancer.

The chain links TRBV6-5 to TRBJ1-1; D gene uncertain. The CDR3 consists of 13 residues. Deletions cut 7 bases from V and 4 bases from J, with 13 bases between. CDR1 and CDR2 from the germline V gene are MNHEY and SVGAGI. In DNA form, the CDR3 reads TGTGCCAGCACTCGAAAGGAGGGCACTGAAGCTTTCTTT. Protein product: CASTRKEGTEAFF.

The J gene is TRBJ2-5, the V gene TRBV7-9; 8 bases fit TRBD2. The V gene's germline CDR1 is SEHNR and CDR2 FQNEAQ (reference sequence). V lost 1 base and J lost 2; bases outside the gene matches: 6. The CDR3 has 16 residues. The chain's CDR3 is CASSLGSSGKQETQYF. The CDR3 region has the DNA TGTGCCAGCAGCTTAGGGAGTAGCGGGAAACAAGAGACCCAGTACTTC. The full variable domain, rest sourced from reference TRBV7-9 and TRBJ2-5, is DTGVSQNPRHKITKRGQNVTFRCDPISEHNRLYWYRQTLGQGPEFLTYFQNEAQLEKSRLLSDRFSAERPKGSFSTLEIQRTEQGDSAMYLCASSLGSSGKQETQYFGPGTRLLVL.

The genes are TRBV28 and TRBJ2-3; 10 bases match TRBD2. This CDR3 contains 17 residues. Germline-derived CDR1 and CDR2 are MDHEN and SYDVKM. Losses at the gene ends were 0 bases for V and 2 bases for J; bases not matched to a gene: 5. CDR3 nucleotides: TGTGCCAGCAGTTTATGGGCTAGCGGGAGAAACACAGATACGCAGTATTTT. The encoded protein is CASSLWASGRNTDTQYF. The full variable domain, rest sourced from reference TRBV28 and TRBJ2-3, is DVKVTQSSRYLVKRTGEKVFLECVQDMDHENMFWYRQDPGLGLRLIYFSYDVKMKEKGDIPEGYSVSREKKERFSLILESASTNQTSMYLCASSLWASGRNTDTQYFGPGTRLTVL.

The chain combines TRBV9 with TRBJ2-2; 8 bases agree with TRBD1. This CDR3 spans 17 amino acids. J gave up 5 bases and V 4 bases, and 13 bases lay outside the gene matches. Looked up from germline, CDR1 is SGDLS and CDR2 is YYNGEE. The CDR3 nucleotides are TGTGCCAGCAGCCCTAACCACCTTGACAGGGGAACCGGGGAGCTGTTTTTT. Protein product: CASSPNHLDRGTGELFF. Complete variable domain (other parts from reference TRBV9 and TRBJ2-2): DSGVTQTPKHLITATGQRVTLRCSPRSGDLSVYWYQQSLDQGLQFLIQYYNGEERAKGNILERFSAQQFPDLHSELNLSSLELGDSALYFCASSPNHLDRGTGELFFGEGSRLTVL.

The chain carries TRBV15 and TRBJ2-1, with 8 bases that match TRBD1. Per germline, CDR1 LNHNV and CDR2 YYDKDF (reference sequence). The length of the CDR3 is 15 residues. Trimming removed 2 bases from V and 4 bases from J; junction bases left unmatched: 4. The CDR3 reads CATSRPGQAYNEQFF. Here the CDR3 DNA reads TGTGCCACCAGCAGACCGGGACAGGCGTACAATGAGCAGTTCTTC.

The rearrangement joins TRBV5-1 to TRBJ2-1; 9 nucleotides line up with TRBD2. Germline lookup yields CDR1 SGHRS and CDR2 YFSETQ. The V segment lost 2 bases and the J segment 6 bases; nucleotides outside the gene matches: 9. The CDR3 totals 16 residues. DNA for the CDR3: TGCGCCAGCAGCTTTTTAGCGGGAGCCCGCGGCAATGAGCAGTTCTTC. This codes for CASSFLAGARGNEQFF.

The chain is built from TRBV19 and TRBJ2-1; no clear D. CDR3 length: 14 amino acids. The V gene's germline CDR1 is LNHDA and CDR2 SQIVND (reference sequence). Between the trimmed V and J ends, which lost 1 base and 4 bases, there was a span of 8 bases. In DNA form, the CDR3 reads TGTGCCAGTAGTATAGTCTCCCTATACAATGAGCAGTTCTTC. The encoded protein is CASSIVSLYNEQFF. Full variable domain (remainder filled in from reference TRBV19 and TRBJ2-1): DGGITQSPKYLFRKEGQNVTLSCEQNLNHDAMYWYRQDPGQGLRLIYYSQIVNDFQKGDIAEGYSVSREKKESFPLTVTSAQKNPTAFYLCASSIVSLYNEQFFGPGTRLTVL.

This clone occurred once. CDR3 DNA: TGCGCCAGCAGCCAACCTCCAGCTACCATCCCGAACACCGGGGAGCTGTTTTTT. This encodes CASSQPPATIPNTGELFF. The chain is built from TRBV4-3 and TRBJ2-2; D ambiguous. The germline V gene has CDR1 LGHNA and CDR2 YSLEER. The CDR3 loop spans 18 amino acids. V lost 2 bases to trimming and J lost 0 bases, with 16 bases between them.

The V call is TRBV2, the J call TRBJ2-6; TRBD2 matches 14 bases. Germline V CDR1 and CDR2: SNHLY, FYNNEI. Trimming took 8 bases from V and 3 from J; bases not matched to a gene: 9. This CDR3 has 18 residues. The CDR3 here is CASGLGLAGAGGANVLTF. CDR3 coding DNA: TGTGCCAGCGGCTTGGGACTAGCGGGAGCTGGTGGGGCCAACGTCCTGACTTTC.

This clone has only one observation. The chain's CDR3 is CASSSVPTNEKLFF. CDR3 DNA sequence: TGTGCCAGCAGCTCGGTGCCAACTAATGAAAAACTGTTTTTT. This sequence joins TRBV7-6 and TRBJ1-4; D is uncertain. CDR1 is SGHVS, CDR2 FNYEAQ, per germline. The CDR3 is 14 amino acids. The ends were cut back, 4 bases at V and 0 bases at J, with 6 bases in the middle.

The J gene is TRBJ1-5, the V gene TRBV27, with a possible D match to TRBD1 (6 bases). This CDR3 comprises 13 residues. The ends were cut back, 5 bases at V and 9 bases at J, with 14 bases in the middle. Germline CDR1 and CDR2: MNHEY and SMNVEV (reference sequence). CDR3 loop: CASSGAGARPQHF. CDR3 nucleotide sequence: TGTGCCAGCAGTGGGGCGGGGGCCAGGCCCCAGCATTTT.

The V gene is TRBV19, the J gene TRBJ1-2; D might be TRBD1 (5 bases). CDR1 and CDR2 from the germline V gene are LNHDA and SQIVND (reference sequence). The CDR3 covers 17 residues. V lost 7 bases and J 2 bases, leaving 23 bases between the germline ends. DNA of the CDR3: TGTGCCAGTAACAAACCGACCGACAGCCCGGCGAACTATGGCTACACCTTC. It specifies CASNKPTDSPANYGYTF.

V usage is TRBV7-6 and J usage is TRBJ2-2; 7 bases map to TRBD2. Germline CDR1 SGHVS, CDR2 FNYEAQ. This CDR3 is 17 amino acids long. Trimming removed 4 bases from V and 3 bases from J; junction bases left unmatched: 11. In DNA form, the CDR3 reads TGTGCCAGCAGCTCACGCCTGGCGGGAGAGTACACCGGGGAGCTGTTTTTT. Protein: CASSSRLAGEYTGELFF.

The chain links TRBV10-2 to TRBJ2-2; TRBD2 aligns across 10 bases. CDR3 length: 15 amino acids. V was clipped by 7 bases and J by 5 bases; unmatched bases: 7. Looked up from germline, CDR1 is WSHSY and CDR2 is SAAADI. The CDR3 is CASNIRTSGTGELFF. The CDR3 nucleotides read TGCGCCAGCAACATCCGGACTAGCGGAACCGGGGAGCTGTTTTTT.

This sequence joins TRBV14 and TRBJ2-3; 7 bases map to TRBD2. The V gene's germline CDR1 is SGHDN and CDR2 FVKESK. The CDR3 has 16 residues. J lost 2 bases, V lost 1 base, and 6 bases had no gene match. The CDR3 sequence: CASSQGRLAVTDTQYF. CDR3 in DNA: TGTGCCAGCAGCCAAGGAAGGCTAGCGGTCACAGATACGCAGTATTTT.

V is TRBV30 and J is TRBJ1-5, with a weak D call TRBD1 (5 bases). Germline lookup yields CDR1 GTSNPN and CDR2 SVGIG (reference sequence). The V and J ends lost 2 bases and 2 bases respectively, with 10 bases between them. This CDR3 is built from 14 residues. The CDR3, as DNA: TGTGCCTGGAGTTCGGGCAGGGGCAATCAGCCCCAGCATTTT. This translates into CAWSSGRGNQPQHF.

This clone is a singleton in its sample. CDR3 in DNA: TGTGCCAGCTCACAAGACAGGGAGTATGGCTACACCTTC. As protein: CASSQDREYGYTF. The chain joins TRBV18 to TRBJ1-2; TRBD1 agrees at 7 bases. CDR1 and CDR2 (germline): KGHSH, LQKENI. V gave up 4 bases and J gave up 5 bases; unmatched junction bases: 4. The CDR3 has 13 amino acids.

The V gene is TRBV29-1, the J gene TRBJ2-3, with D perhaps TRBD2 (5 bases). V lost 4 bases and J lost 1, with 6 bases in between. This CDR3 has 12 amino acids. CDR1 is SQVTM and CDR2 is ANQGSEA in the germline V gene. CDR3 residues: CSVGAGTDTQYF. CDR3 in DNA: TGCAGCGTTGGAGCGGGCACAGATACGCAGTATTTT.

CDR3: CASSPGQSITYEQYF. The DNA of the CDR3 is TGTGCCAGCAGTCCGGGACAGAGTATTACCTACGAGCAGTACTTC. The genes are TRBV28 and TRBJ2-7, with 7 bases matching TRBD1. V lost 5 bases and J lost 2; bases outside the gene matches: 9. Germline values: CDR1 MDHEN, CDR2 SYDVKM. This CDR3 region has 15 residues.

The rearrangement joins TRBV18 to TRBJ2-1, with D hard to call. CDR1 and CDR2 from the germline V gene are KGHSH and LQKENI. Trimming pared 0 bases from V and 8 bases from J, leaving 8 bases between. The CDR3 contains 13 residues. This CDR3 reads CASSPPSSHEQFF. CDR3 nucleotides: TGTGCCAGCTCACCACCGTCTAGTCATGAGCAGTTCTTC.

The chain links TRBV7-3 to TRBJ2-5; D tentatively reads TRBD1 or TRBD2 (6 bases each). The end of the DNA aligns better with TRBJ2-7, so the J call may be wrong. CDR1 and CDR2 (germline): SGHTA, FQGTGA. This CDR3 has 14 residues. The CDR3 coding sequence is TGTGCCAGCAGCCGGGGGCAGCCTACCTACGAGCAGTACTTC. Translated: CASSRGQPTYEQYF.

V is TRBV5-6 and J is TRBJ2-4; D is unresolved. The V and J ends lost 6 bases and 0 bases respectively, with 13 bases between them. There are 15 residues in the CDR3. Germline loops: CDR1 SGHDT, CDR2 YYEEEE. CDR3 residues: CASKRSMLAKNIQYF. CDR3 bases: TGTGCCAGCAAAAGATCTATGTTAGCCAAAAACATTCAGTACTTC.

V is TRBV28 and J is TRBJ2-7, with 15 nucleotides matching TRBD2. Trimming took 5 bases from V and 12 from J; bases not matched to a gene: 11. Germline CDR1 is MDHEN and CDR2 is SYDVKM. The CDR3 runs to 15 residues. The CDR3: CASSPRTSGRGNGYF. Written as DNA, the CDR3 is TGTGCCAGCAGTCCACGGACTAGCGGGAGGGGCAATGGGTACTTC.

The chain combines TRBV5-4 with TRBJ2-7; tentative D call: TRBD2 (5 bases). This CDR3 region has 16 residues. With 0 bases removed from V and 0 bases from J, the gap between germline ends came to 13 bases. Germline-derived CDR1 and CDR2 are SGHNT and YYREEE (reference sequence). In DNA, the CDR3 is TGTGCCAGCAGCTTGGGTGGCGGGCCGAGCTCCTACGAGCAGTACTTC. Amino acid sequence: CASSLGGGPSSYEQYF.

V gene TRBV7-2 combines with J gene TRBJ2-5; possible D gene TRBD1, 5 bases. The J call is uncertain, as TRBJ2-7 better fits the DNA end. The CDR3 has 15 amino acids. Germline CDR1 and CDR2: SGHTA and FQGNSA. CDR3 loop: CASSLSTGPTYEQYF. The CDR3 coding sequence is TGTGCCAGCAGCTTATCCACAGGCCCCACCTACGAGCAGTACTTC.

The table lists this clone with a count of one. The CDR3 loop is CAWSPNPNTEAFF. The CDR3 nucleotides are TGTGCCTGGAGTCCGAACCCAAACACTGAAGCTTTCTTT. The chain uses TRBV30 and TRBJ1-1; D ambiguous. V gave up 2 bases and J gave up 2 bases, with 9 bases separating them. Germline V lookup: CDR1 GTSNPN, CDR2 SVGIG (reference sequence). The CDR3 is 13 residues long.